This T cell receptor (beta chain) was identified during a study of blood T cell repertoires in COVID-19. Study background: PBMCs, B-cell-depleted T cells, or T cells were the source of the cDNA or gDNA that made up the material.

As processed by the authors: Amplification of reference gene primers was used by the study to estimate nucleated cell counts. TCRdb's table, derived via immunoSEQ multiplex PCR, lists solely in-frame clones and lacks some. V, J and clone size reflect that table, while D and trimming were determined from the DNA. This sample has 95,000 to 150,000 clones, with 70% to 85% found just once. This clone was recorded only once. The germline V gene encodes CDR1 SGHAT and CDR2 FQNNGV. The V segment lost 1 base and the J segment 4 bases; nucleotides outside the gene matches: 4. The CDR3 length is 14 residues. The receptor was isolated from a woman aged 65 to 85 with acute or convalescent COVID-19. The chain employs TRBV11-2 and TRBJ2-7; 7 nucleotides align to TRBD1. The sequenced material came from peripheral blood. CDR3 amino acids: CASSLGPQGYEQYV. CDR3 bases: TGTGCCAGCAGCTTAGGGCCACAGGGGTACGAGCAGTACGTC.